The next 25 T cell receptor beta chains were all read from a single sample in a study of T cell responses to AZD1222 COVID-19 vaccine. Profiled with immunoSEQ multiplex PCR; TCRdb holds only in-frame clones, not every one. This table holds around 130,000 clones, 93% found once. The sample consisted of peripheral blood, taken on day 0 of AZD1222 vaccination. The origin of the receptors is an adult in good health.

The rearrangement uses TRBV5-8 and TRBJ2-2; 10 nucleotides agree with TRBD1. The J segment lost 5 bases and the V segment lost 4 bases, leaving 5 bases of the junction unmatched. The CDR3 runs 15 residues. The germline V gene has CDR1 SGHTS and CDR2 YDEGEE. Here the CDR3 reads CASSERTGGTGELFF. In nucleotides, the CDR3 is TGTGCCAGCAGCGAACGGACAGGGGGAACCGGGGAGCTGTTTTTT. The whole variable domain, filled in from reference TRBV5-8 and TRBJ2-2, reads EAGVTQSPTHLIKTRGQQATLRCSPISGHTSVYWYQQALGLGLQFLLWYDEGEERNRGNFPPRFSGRQFPNYSSELNVNALELEDSALYLCASSERTGGTGELFFGEGSRLTVL.

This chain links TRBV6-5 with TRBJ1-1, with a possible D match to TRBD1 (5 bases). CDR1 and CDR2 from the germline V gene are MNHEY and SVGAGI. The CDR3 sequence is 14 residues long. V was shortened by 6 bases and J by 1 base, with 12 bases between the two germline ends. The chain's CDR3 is CASSQSTGNTEAFF. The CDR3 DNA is TGTGCCAGCAGCCAATCTACAGGGAACACTGAAGCTTTCTTT.

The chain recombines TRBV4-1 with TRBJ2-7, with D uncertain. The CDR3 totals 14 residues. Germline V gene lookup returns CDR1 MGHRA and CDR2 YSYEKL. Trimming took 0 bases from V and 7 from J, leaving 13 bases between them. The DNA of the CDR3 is TGCGCCAGCAGCCAAGATGCGGCGAGGCGGGAGCAGTACTTC. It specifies CASSQDAARREQYF.

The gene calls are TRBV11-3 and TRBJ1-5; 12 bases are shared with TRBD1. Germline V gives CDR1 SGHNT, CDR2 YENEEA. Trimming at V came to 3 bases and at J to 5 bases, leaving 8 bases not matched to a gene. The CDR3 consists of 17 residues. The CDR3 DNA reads TGTGCCAGCAGCTTGGGACAGGGGGCTCGGAAAGATCAGCCCCAGCATTTT. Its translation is CASSLGQGARKDQPQHF.

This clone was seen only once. CDR3 nucleotides: TGTGCCAGCAGTTCCATCCCTGATTTGGGGAAGTACTTC. Protein sequence: CASSSIPDLGKYF. V gene TRBV6-2 or TRBV6-3 combines with J gene TRBJ2-5; D is unclear. The V gene lost 4 bases and the J gene lost 12 bases, with 18 bases spanning the gap. The CDR3 loop spans 13 amino acids. The germline CDR1 and CDR2 sequences are MNHEY and SVGEGT.

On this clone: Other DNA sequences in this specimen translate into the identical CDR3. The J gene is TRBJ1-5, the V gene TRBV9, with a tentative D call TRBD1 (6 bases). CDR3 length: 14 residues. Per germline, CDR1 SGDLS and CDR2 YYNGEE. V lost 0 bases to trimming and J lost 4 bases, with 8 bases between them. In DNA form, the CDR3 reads TGTGCCAGCAGCGTAGAAGGGGGGAATCAGCCCCAGCATTTT. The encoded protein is CASSVEGGNQPQHF. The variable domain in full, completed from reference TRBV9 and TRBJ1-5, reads DSGVTQTPKHLITATGQRVTLRCSPRSGDLSVYWYQQSLDQGLQFLIQYYNGEERAKGNILERFSAQQFPDLHSELNLSSLELGDSALYFCASSVEGGNQPQHFGDGTRLSIL.

CDR3 sequence: CASSLEGGFEQYF. Here the CDR3 DNA reads TGTGCCAGCAGCTTAGAGGGGGGTTTCGAGCAGTACTTC. The chain uses TRBV7-3 and TRBJ2-7; the D gene could be TRBD1 or TRBD2 (6 bases each). Trimming shortened V by 2 bases and J by 6 bases, and 11 bases separated the two germline ends. Germline V gene lookup returns CDR1 SGHTA and CDR2 FQGTGA. The CDR3 totals 13 residues.

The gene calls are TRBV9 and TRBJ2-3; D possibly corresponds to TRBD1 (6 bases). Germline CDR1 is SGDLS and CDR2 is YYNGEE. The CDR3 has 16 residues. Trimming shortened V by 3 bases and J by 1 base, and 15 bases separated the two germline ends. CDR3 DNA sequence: TGTGCCAGCAGCGCGCCCCAGGGGCCCGGCACAGATACGCAGTATTTT. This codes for CASSAPQGPGTDTQYF.

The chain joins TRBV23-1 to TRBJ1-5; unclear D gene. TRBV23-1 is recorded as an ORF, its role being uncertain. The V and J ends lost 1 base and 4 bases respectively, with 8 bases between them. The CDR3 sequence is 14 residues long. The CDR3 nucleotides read TGCGCCAGCAGTCAATGTACCTCAAATCAGCCCCAGCATTTT. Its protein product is CASSQCTSNQPQHF.

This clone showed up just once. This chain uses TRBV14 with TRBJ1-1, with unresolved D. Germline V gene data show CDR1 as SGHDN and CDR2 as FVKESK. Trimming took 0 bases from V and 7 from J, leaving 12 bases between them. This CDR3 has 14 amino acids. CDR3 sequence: CASSQDWAVGEAFF. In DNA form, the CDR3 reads TGTGCCAGCAGCCAAGATTGGGCAGTAGGTGAAGCTTTCTTT.

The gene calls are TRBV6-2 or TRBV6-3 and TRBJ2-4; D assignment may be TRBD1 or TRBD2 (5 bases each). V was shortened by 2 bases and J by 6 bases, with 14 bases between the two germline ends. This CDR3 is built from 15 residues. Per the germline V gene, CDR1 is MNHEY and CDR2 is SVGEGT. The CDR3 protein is CASSYRRDHSNIQYF. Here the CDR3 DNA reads TGTGCCAGCAGTTACCGTCGGGACCATTCAAACATTCAGTACTTC.

The CDR3 here is CASSLAGDYEQYF. Written as DNA, the CDR3 is TGTGCCAGCAGTCTAGCGGGAGACTACGAGCAGTACTTC. The V call is TRBV6-5, the J call TRBJ2-7, with 10 bases aligning to TRBD2. Germline trimming cut 5 bases from V and 3 bases from J; bases unmatched to any gene: 1. Germline CDR1 and CDR2: MNHEY and SVGAGI. The length of the CDR3 is 13 residues.

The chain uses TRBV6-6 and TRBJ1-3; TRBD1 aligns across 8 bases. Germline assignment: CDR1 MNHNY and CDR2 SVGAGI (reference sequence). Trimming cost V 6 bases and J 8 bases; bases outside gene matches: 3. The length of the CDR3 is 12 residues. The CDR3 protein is CASSHRGDTIYF. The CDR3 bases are TGTGCCAGCAGCCACAGGGGGGACACCATATATTTT.

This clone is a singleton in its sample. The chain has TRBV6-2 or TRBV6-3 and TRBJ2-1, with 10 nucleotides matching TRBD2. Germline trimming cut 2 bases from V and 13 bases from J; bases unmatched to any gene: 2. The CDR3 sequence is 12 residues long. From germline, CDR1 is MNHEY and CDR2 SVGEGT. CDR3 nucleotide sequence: TGTGCCAGCAGTTACCAGCGGGAGGGACAGTTCTTC. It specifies CASSYQREGQFF.

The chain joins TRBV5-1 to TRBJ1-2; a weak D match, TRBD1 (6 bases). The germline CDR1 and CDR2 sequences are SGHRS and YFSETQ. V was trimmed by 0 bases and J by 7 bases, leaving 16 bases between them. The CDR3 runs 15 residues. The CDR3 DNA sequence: TGCGCCAGCAGCTTGGGAGGGCAGTTGACAGGTGGCTACACCTTC. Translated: CASSLGGQLTGGYTF.

The CDR3, as DNA: TGCAGCGTTAAGATTACAGGCTCCTACGAGCAGTACTTC. Translated, it gives CSVKITGSYEQYF. The chain has TRBV29-1 and TRBJ2-7; D possibly corresponds to TRBD1 (5 bases). CDR3 length equals 13 residues. Germline-derived CDR1 and CDR2 are SQVTM and ANQGSEA. The germline V and J ends were trimmed by 5 bases and 0 bases, with 11 bases remaining between them.

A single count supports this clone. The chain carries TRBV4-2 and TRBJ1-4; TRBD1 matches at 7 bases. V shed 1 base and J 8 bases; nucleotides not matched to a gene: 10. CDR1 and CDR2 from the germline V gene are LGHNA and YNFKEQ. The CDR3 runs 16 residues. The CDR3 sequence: CASSQVRAGGKEKLFF. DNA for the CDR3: TGTGCCAGCAGCCAAGTTCGTGCAGGGGGGAAGGAAAAACTGTTTTTT.

This chain's CDR3 is CATADREGEKLFF. The CDR3 DNA reads as TGTGCCACCGCGGACAGGGAGGGGGAAAAACTGTTTTTT. This sequence joins TRBV10-3 and TRBJ1-4; 8 bases are a match to TRBD1. The CDR3 extends over 13 amino acids. Looked up from germline, CDR1 is ENHRY and CDR2 is SYGVKD. V shed 10 bases and J 8 bases; nucleotides not matched to a gene: 9.

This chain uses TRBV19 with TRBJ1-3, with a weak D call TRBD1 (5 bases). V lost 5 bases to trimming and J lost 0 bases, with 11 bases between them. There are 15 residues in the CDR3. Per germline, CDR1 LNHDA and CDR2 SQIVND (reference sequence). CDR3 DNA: TGTGCCAGTAGTTGGGTCGACAGCTCTGGAAACACCATATATTTT. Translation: CASSWVDSSGNTIYF.

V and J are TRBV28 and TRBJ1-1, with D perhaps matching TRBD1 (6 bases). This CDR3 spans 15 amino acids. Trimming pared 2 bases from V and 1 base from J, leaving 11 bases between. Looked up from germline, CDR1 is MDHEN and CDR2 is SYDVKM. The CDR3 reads CASSLTGTRNTEAFF. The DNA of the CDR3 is TGTGCCAGCAGTTTAACCGGGACACGGAACACTGAAGCTTTCTTT.

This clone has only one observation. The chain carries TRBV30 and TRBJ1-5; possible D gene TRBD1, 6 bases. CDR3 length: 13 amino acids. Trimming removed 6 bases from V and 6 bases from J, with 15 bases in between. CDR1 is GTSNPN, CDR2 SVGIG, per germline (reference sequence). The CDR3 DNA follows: TGTGCCTGCGCCGCGGGGGCGAGTCAGCCCCAGCATTTT. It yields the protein CACAAGASQPQHF.

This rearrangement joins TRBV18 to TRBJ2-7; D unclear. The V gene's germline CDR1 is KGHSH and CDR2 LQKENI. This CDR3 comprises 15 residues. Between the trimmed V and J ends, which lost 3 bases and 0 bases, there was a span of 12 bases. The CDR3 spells CASSPRPGFSYEQYF. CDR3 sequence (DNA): TGTGCCAGCTCACCTCGGCCAGGATTCTCCTACGAGCAGTACTTC.

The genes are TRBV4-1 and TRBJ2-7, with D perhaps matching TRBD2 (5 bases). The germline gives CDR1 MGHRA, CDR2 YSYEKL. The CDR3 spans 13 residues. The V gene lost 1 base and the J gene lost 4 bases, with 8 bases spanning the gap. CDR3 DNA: TGCGCCAGCAGCCAAGGTAGCGTTTACGAGCAGTACTTC. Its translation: CASSQGSVYEQYF.

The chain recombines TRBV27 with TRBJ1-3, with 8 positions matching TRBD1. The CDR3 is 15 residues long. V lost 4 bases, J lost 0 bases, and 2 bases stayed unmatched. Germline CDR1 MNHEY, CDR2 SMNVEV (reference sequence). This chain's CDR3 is CASSSDRGSGNTIYF. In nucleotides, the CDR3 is TGTGCCAGCAGTTCTGACAGGGGCTCTGGAAACACCATATATTTT.

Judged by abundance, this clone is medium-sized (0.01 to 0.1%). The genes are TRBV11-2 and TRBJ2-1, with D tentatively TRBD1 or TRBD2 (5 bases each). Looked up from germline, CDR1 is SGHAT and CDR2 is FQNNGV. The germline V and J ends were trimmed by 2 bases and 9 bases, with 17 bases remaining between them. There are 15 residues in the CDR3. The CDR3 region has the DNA TGTGCCAGCAGCTTATTGTCCGGGGCGGCTGGTGAGCAGTTCTTC. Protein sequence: CASSLLSGAAGEQFF.